This T cell receptor beta chain was recorded in a study of beta chain features in type 1 diabetes. As regards this clone: Its antigen remains unidentified.

The V gene lost 0 bases and the J gene lost 3 bases, with 15 bases spanning the gap. The CDR3 is made up of 17 amino acids. CDR1 and CDR2 (germline): LGHNA, YNFKEQ. Findings and limits, study-wide: High-TCR-expressing cells could be over-represented by cDNA sequencing.

The whole isolated RNA underwent reverse transcription, so sequencing captured expressed TCRB transcripts. Produced via immunoSEQ multiplex PCR; TCRdb's table is partial and in-frame only. Found here are around 40,000 clones, around 52% of them singletons; the top ten hold more than 2%. The chain has TRBV4-2 and TRBJ1-5; a possible D gene is TRBD1 (5 bases). Input material: Tregs from blood. This TCR came from a young woman in good health. The CDR3 region is CASSQDPAAGLNQPQHF. CDR3 in DNA: TGTGCCAGCAGCCAAGATCCTGCGGCGGGGCTCAATCAGCCCCAGCATTTT.